These 20 T cell receptor beta chains came from one sample sequenced in a study of CD8 T cells in ankylosing spondylitis. Each CDR3 protein is one row after TCRdb ran MiXCR on the 5' RACE reads. Here the sample spans 250,000 or so distinct CDR3 sequences, 20% to 30% being singletons. Sequenced material: blood, either unsorted or a sorted T cell fraction (not recorded which). The receptors originated from a male donor with ankylosing spondylitis or in good health (not recorded which).

The V gene is TRBV20-1, the J gene TRBJ2-4; possible D gene TRBD1, 5 bases. This CDR3 comprises 13 residues. V lost 3 bases, J lost 0 bases, and 6 bases lay in between. Germline CDR1 and CDR2: DFQATT and SNEGSKA (reference sequence). CDR3 loop: CSARGLAKNIQYF. CDR3 in DNA: TGCAGTGCTAGGGGGCTAGCCAAAAACATTCAGTACTTC.

J is TRBJ2-7 and V is TRBV7-8; 9 positions agree with TRBD1. The CDR3 has 14 amino acids. Germline assignment: CDR1 SGHVS and CDR2 FQNEAQ. J gave up 2 bases and V 6 bases, and 5 bases lay outside the gene matches. In DNA, the CDR3 is TGTGCCAGCAGTCGCCGGGACAGGGCCTACGAGCAGTACTTC. Its translation: CASSRRDRAYEQYF.

This clonotype appeared many times. The chain carries TRBV20-1 and TRBJ2-2; D uncertain. Germline V gene data show CDR1 as DFQATT and CDR2 as SNEGSKA (reference sequence). This CDR3 region has 15 residues. V was cut by 3 bases and J by 8 bases, with 19 bases left in between. CDR3 bases: TGCAGTGCTAGGGGGATGGACCCCTCCGGGGGGGAGCTGTTTTTT. Amino acid sequence: CSARGMDPSGGELFF.

At least ten counts were recorded for this clonotype. The chain carries TRBV27 and TRBJ1-3, with 7 nucleotides matching TRBD1. After removal of 6 bases from V and 0 bases from J, the junction contained 11 bases not matched to a gene. The CDR3 sequence is 17 residues long. Germline CDR1 MNHEY, CDR2 SMNVEV (reference sequence). The CDR3 is CASSRTTGDFSGNTIYF. The CDR3 coding sequence is TGTGCCAGCAGCAGAACCACAGGGGACTTCTCTGGAAACACCATATATTTT.

The CDR3 DNA reads as TGCAGTGCTAGATTCCAGAGCACAGATACGCAGTATTTT. This gives the protein CSARFQSTDTQYF. This chain joins TRBV20-1 and TRBJ2-3; no reliable D call. The CDR3 contains 13 residues. V was pared by 2 bases and J by 0 bases, with 6 bases between. Germline V gene sequence: CDR1 DFQATT, CDR2 SNEGSKA (reference sequence).

The CDR3 coding sequence is TGCAGCGTTGACGGGTCGGGGGGGCCGGTTGGGGGTGAGCAGTTCTTC. Its protein is CSVDGSGGPVGGEQFF. The genes are TRBV29-1 and TRBJ2-1; TRBD2 aligns across 8 bases. CDR3 length: 16 residues. Trimming took 3 bases from V and 9 from J; bases not matched to a gene: 16. From germline, CDR1 is SQVTM and CDR2 ANQGSEA.

This rearrangement joins TRBV12-3 or TRBV12-4 to TRBJ2-7, with 8 bases matching TRBD1. This CDR3 region has 14 residues. Trimming cost V 4 bases and J 6 bases; bases outside gene matches: 8. CDR3 loop: CASSYNSGGSEQYF. CDR3 bases: TGTGCCAGCAGTTATAATTCAGGGGGCTCCGAGCAGTACTTC.

Of note for this clonotype: A much larger clone lies one base from this, so it may be a read error. V gene TRBV20-1 combines with J gene TRBJ2-1, with D perhaps TRBD2 (6 bases). CDR3 length equals 12 residues. Germline V CDR1 and CDR2: DFQATT, SNEGSKA (reference sequence). CDR3 region: CGAGEDYNEQFF. In DNA, the CDR3 is TGCGGTGCTGGGGAGGACTACAATGAGCAGTTCTTC.

The sample holds many counts of this clonotype. The rearrangement joins TRBV3-1 to TRBJ2-3; 10 bases agree with TRBD2. The CDR3 extends over 17 amino acids. Trimming cost V 2 bases and J 2 bases; bases outside gene matches: 7. Germline values: CDR1 LGHDT, CDR2 YNNKEL (reference sequence). The DNA for the CDR3 is TGTGCCAGCAGCCAAAGTAGCAGCGGGGGGGCCACAGATACGCAGTATTTT. Encoded protein: CASSQSSSGGATDTQYF.

This clonotype was seen a single time. This sequence joins TRBV20-1 and TRBJ2-5, with 9 bases lining up with TRBD2. The germline V gene has CDR1 DFQATT and CDR2 SNEGSKA (reference sequence). V was clipped by 0 bases and J by 1 base; unmatched bases: 6. The CDR3 is 16 amino acids. The CDR3 DNA follows: TGCAGTGCTAGAGATCAAGCGGGGGGCCTCCAAGAGACCCAGTACTTC. Encoded protein: CSARDQAGGLQETQYF.

This clonotype occurred a few times. This chain connects TRBV12-3 or TRBV12-4 to TRBJ2-7, with 7 bases that match TRBD1. The CDR3 is 14 amino acids. V gave up 8 bases and J gave up 5 bases; unmatched junction bases: 12. The CDR3 sequence is CASHPRGTPHEQYF. The CDR3 DNA sequence: TGTGCCAGCCATCCCAGGGGGACACCCCACGAGCAGTACTTC.

This clonotype was counted ten times or more. V gene TRBV7-9 combines with J gene TRBJ2-1; the D is unclear. Trimming shortened V by 4 bases and J by 7 bases, and 11 bases separated the two germline ends. This CDR3 is built from 13 residues. Looked up from germline, CDR1 is SEHNR and CDR2 is FQNEAQ (reference sequence). CDR3 protein: CASSSSFVNEQFF. The CDR3 DNA reads as TGTGCCAGCAGCTCCAGTTTCGTTAATGAGCAGTTCTTC.

This clonotype was recorded a few times. The rearrangement links TRBV20-1 to TRBJ2-4; 7 bases line up with TRBD1. Germline CDR1 and CDR2: DFQATT and SNEGSKA (reference sequence). The CDR3 length is 12 residues. The V and J ends lost 7 bases and 4 bases, in that order; junction bases with no gene match: 4. The CDR3: CSGGRGKNIQYF. CDR3 in DNA: TGCAGTGGTGGCAGGGGGAAAAACATTCAGTACTTC.

In its sample, this clonotype was seen many times. V is TRBV5-1 and J is TRBJ2-2; no definite D call. The V gene's germline CDR1 is SGHRS and CDR2 YFSETQ. The V gene lost 0 bases and the J gene lost 4 bases, with 10 bases spanning the gap. The CDR3 contains 15 residues. The CDR3 spells CASSLDPVTTGELFF. In DNA, the CDR3 is TGCGCCAGCAGCTTGGATCCAGTAACCACCGGGGAGCTGTTTTTT.

Regarding this clonotype: Since a much larger clone is just one base distant, this may be a read error. This sequence joins TRBV12-3 or TRBV12-4 and TRBJ2-5; TRBD1 or TRBD2 may be the D gene (5 bases each). Between the trimmed V and J ends, which lost 6 bases and 4 bases, there was a span of 18 bases. The CDR3 is 15 residues long. The CDR3 reads CASRDGASKGETQYF. The CDR3 DNA is TGTGCCAGCAGGGACGGGGCTAGCAAAGGAGAGACCCAGTACTTC.

This clonotype was seen only a few times. The chain links TRBV29-1 to TRBJ1-5; 7 bases agree with TRBD1. Germline values: CDR1 SQVTM, CDR2 ANQGSEA. V trimming: 4 bases; J trimming: 9 bases; junction bases outside the gene matches: 3. The CDR3 runs to 11 residues. As DNA, the CDR3 is TGCAGCGTTGGGGACAGCGGGCCCCAGCATTTT. Translated, it gives CSVGDSGPQHF.

Turning to this clonotype: A much larger clone differs from this one at a single base, so this may be a read error. The V call is TRBV20-1, the J call TRBJ1-1, with D maybe TRBD1 (5 bases). V was trimmed by 2 bases and J by 1 base, leaving 11 bases between them. The CDR3 totals 14 residues. Germline lookup yields CDR1 DFQATT and CDR2 SNEGSKA (reference sequence). DNA of the CDR3: TGCAGTGCTAGAATGGGACTGACGAACACTGAAGCTTTCTTT. Protein product: CSARMGLTNTEAFF.

The V call is TRBV20-1, the J call TRBJ2-1; 7 nucleotides line up with TRBD2. This CDR3 region has 16 residues. The germline gives CDR1 DFQATT, CDR2 SNEGSKA (reference sequence). With 0 bases clipped from V and 1 base from J, the junction kept 6 bases outside the gene matches. The CDR3 sequence: CSARDIGRESYNEQFF. DNA of the CDR3: TGCAGTGCTAGAGATATAGGGCGGGAGTCCTACAATGAGCAGTTCTTC.

The chain employs TRBV7-9 and TRBJ2-3; 7 bases agree with TRBD1. Per germline, CDR1 SEHNR and CDR2 FQNEAQ (reference sequence). V dropped 5 bases and J dropped 3; count of bases not matched to a gene: 5. The CDR3 has 14 amino acids. This CDR3 is CASSQDRWTDTQYF. As DNA, the CDR3 is TGTGCCAGCAGCCAGGACAGGTGGACAGATACGCAGTATTTT.

This clonotype was picked up a small number of times. The V call is TRBV20-1, the J call TRBJ2-5; 7 bases are shared with TRBD1. Trimming cost V 3 bases and J 5 bases; bases outside gene matches: 12. The CDR3 covers 15 residues. Germline V gene data show CDR1 as DFQATT and CDR2 as SNEGSKA (reference sequence). CDR3 in DNA: TGCAGTGCTAGCCCCCCGAGGGGGCTCGCGGAGACCCAGTACTTC. Its translation: CSASPPRGLAETQYF.